This T cell receptor beta chain was recovered during a study of blood T cell repertoires in COVID-19. The table came from immunoSEQ multiplex PCR; TCRdb's copy has only in-frame clones and leaves some out. The sample gives a few hundred thousand clones, around 90% of which show up once; around 2.3% is in the top ten. Per germline, CDR1 SGHRS and CDR2 YFSETQ. V lost 0 bases and J 0 bases, leaving 13 bases between the germline ends. The CDR3 extends over 16 amino acids. The chain carries TRBV5-1 and TRBJ2-7, with D perhaps matching TRBD2 (7 bases). Sequences were obtained from peripheral blood. This TCR came from a woman aged 60-75 years with COVID-19, enrolled during active disease. The CDR3 DNA reads TGCGCCAGCAGCTTGGCCGGAGGGGGGGCCTCCTACGAGCAGTACTTC. It translates to CASSLAGGGASYEQYF.